This T cell receptor beta chain derives from a study of T cells in pancreatic ductal adenocarcinoma. Regarding the study as a whole: Results skew toward the minority of patients with early-stage disease. Tumor-versus-blood clonality comparisons may be biased toward lower tumor diversity. Blood had more productive templates and about 8-fold more unique clonotypes than tumor. Mean clonality was around 0.1 in tumors and about 0.079 in blood, not significantly different.

The selected patients with pancreatic ductal adenocarcinoma had surgery but no neoadjuvant therapy. CDR1 is SGHNT and CDR2 is YYREEE in the germline V gene (reference sequence). V was clipped by 7 bases and J by 2 bases, with 14 bases between them. This CDR3 contains 14 residues. Profiling relied on immunoSEQ multiplex PCR, and the TCRdb table lists in-frame clones only, not all of them. Of 85,000 to 120,000 clones in the sample, about 95% were seen once. This clone was counted only a few times. Antigen: not known. The source is a human donor with pancreatic ductal adenocarcinoma. The V call is TRBV5-4, the J call TRBJ2-3, with a possible D match to TRBD2 (6 bases). Material: PBMCs. The CDR3 here is CASQTSRDTDTQYF. The CDR3 coding sequence is TGTGCCAGCCAAACTAGCAGAGACACAGATACGCAGTATTTT.